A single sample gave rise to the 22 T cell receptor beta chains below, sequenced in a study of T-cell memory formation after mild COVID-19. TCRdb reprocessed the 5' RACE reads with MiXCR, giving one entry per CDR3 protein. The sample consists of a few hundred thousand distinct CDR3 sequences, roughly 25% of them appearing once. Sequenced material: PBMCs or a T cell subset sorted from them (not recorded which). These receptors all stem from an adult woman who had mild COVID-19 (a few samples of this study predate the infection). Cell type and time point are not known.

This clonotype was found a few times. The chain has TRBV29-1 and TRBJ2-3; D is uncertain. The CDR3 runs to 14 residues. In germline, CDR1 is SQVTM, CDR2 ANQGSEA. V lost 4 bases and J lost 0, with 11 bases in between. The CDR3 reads CSVAVAQSTDTQYF. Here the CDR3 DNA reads TGCAGCGTTGCAGTCGCGCAAAGCACAGATACGCAGTATTTT.

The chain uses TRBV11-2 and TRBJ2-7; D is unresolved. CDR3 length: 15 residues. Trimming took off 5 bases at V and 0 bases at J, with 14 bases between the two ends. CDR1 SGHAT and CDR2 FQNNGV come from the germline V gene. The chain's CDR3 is CASSAMEMSSYEQYF. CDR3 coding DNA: TGTGCCAGCAGCGCTATGGAGATGAGCTCCTACGAGCAGTACTTC.

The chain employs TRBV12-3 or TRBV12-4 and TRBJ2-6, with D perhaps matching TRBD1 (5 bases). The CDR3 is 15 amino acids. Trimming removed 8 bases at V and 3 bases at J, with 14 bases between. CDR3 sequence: CASGAVAFGANVLTF. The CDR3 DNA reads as TGTGCCAGCGGGGCGGTGGCTTTTGGGGCCAACGTCCTGACTTTC.

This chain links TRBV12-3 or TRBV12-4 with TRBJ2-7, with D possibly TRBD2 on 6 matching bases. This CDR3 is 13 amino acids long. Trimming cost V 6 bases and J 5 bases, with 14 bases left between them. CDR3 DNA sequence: TGTGCCAGCAGGGCGCTGTGGGAGGACGAGCAGTACTTC. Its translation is CASRALWEDEQYF.

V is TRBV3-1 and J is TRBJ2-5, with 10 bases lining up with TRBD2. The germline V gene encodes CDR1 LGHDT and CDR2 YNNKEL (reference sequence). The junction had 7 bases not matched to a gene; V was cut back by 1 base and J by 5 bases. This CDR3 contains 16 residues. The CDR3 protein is CASSQVLSGGAETQYF. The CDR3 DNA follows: TGTGCCAGCAGCCAAGTGTTGAGCGGGGGGGCGGAGACCCAGTACTTC.

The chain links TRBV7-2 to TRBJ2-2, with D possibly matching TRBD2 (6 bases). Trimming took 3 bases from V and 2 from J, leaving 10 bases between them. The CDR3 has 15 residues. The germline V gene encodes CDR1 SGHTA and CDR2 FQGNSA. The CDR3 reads CASSLRGGNTGELFF. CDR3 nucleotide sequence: TGTGCCAGCAGCTTGCGGGGAGGTAACACCGGGGAGCTGTTTTTT.

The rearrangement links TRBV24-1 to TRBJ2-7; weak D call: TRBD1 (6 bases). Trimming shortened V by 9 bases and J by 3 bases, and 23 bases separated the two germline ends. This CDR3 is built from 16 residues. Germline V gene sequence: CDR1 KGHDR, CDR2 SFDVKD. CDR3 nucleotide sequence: TGTGCCACCGGCGAGAAGATCGGGACATCGATCTACGAGCAGTACTTC. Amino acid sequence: CATGEKIGTSIYEQYF.

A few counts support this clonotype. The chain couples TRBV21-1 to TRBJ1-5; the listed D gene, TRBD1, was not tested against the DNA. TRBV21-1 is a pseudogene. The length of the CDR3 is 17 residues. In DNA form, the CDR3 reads TGTGCCAGCAGCAAAGAAAGAGGCAGGGGGCGCAATCAGCCCCAGCATTTT. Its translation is CASSKERGRGRNQPQHF.

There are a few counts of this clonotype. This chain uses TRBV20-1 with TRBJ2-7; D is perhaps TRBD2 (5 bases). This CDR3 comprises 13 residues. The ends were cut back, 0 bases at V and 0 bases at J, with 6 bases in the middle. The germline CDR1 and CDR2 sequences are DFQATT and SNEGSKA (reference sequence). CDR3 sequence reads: CSAREGSSYEQYF. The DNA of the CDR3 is TGCAGTGCTAGAGAAGGGAGCTCCTACGAGCAGTACTTC.

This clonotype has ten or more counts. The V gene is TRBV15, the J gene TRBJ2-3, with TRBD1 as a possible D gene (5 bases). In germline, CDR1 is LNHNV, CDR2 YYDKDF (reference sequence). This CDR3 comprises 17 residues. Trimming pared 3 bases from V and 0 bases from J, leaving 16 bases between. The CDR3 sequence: CATSSKLGVSSTDTQYF. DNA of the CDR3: TGTGCCACCAGCAGCAAGTTAGGGGTTTCTAGCACAGATACGCAGTATTTT.

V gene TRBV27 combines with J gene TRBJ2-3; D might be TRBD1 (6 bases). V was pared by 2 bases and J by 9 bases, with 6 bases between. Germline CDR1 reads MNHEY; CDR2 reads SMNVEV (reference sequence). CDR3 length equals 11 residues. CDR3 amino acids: CASSLQGTQYF. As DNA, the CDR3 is TGTGCCAGCAGTTTACAGGGGACGCAGTATTTT.

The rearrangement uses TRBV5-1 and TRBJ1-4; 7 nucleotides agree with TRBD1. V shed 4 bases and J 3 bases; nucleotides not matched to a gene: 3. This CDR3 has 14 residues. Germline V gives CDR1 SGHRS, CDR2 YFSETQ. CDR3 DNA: TGCGCCAGCAGCCCCGGGACAGCTAATGAAAAACTGTTTTTT. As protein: CASSPGTANEKLFF.

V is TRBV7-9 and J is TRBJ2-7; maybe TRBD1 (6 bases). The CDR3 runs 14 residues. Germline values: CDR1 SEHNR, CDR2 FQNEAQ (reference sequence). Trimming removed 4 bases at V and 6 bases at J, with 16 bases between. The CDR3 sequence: CASSSAQGSSEQYF. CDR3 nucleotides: TGTGCCAGCAGCTCGGCACAGGGTTCTAGCGAGCAGTACTTC.

The CDR3 DNA follows: TGCAGCGGTCTGACCCTGAGGGACGAGCAGTACTTC. This codes for CSGLTLRDEQYF. The V gene is TRBV29-1, the J gene TRBJ2-7; tentatively, D is TRBD2 (5 bases). Germline loops: CDR1 SQVTM, CDR2 ANQGSEA. This CDR3 comprises 12 residues. The V and J ends lost 7 bases and 5 bases respectively, with 15 bases between them.

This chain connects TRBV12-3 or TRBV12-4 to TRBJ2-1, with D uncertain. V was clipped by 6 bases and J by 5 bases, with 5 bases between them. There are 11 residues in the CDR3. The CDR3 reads CASRLNNEQFF. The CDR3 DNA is TGTGCCAGCAGACTTAACAATGAGCAGTTCTTC.

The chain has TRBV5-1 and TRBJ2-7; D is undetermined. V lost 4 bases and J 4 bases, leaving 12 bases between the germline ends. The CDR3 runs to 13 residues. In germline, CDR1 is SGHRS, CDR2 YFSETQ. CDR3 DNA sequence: TGCGCCAGCAGCCCCATTAGTGTTTACGAGCAGTACTTC. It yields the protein CASSPISVYEQYF.

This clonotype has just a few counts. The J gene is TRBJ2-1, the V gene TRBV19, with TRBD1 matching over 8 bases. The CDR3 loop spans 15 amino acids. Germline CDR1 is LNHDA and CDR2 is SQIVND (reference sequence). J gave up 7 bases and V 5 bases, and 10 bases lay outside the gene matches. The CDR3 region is CASSPRTGTSNEQFF. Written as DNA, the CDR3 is TGTGCCAGTAGTCCACGGACAGGGACCTCTAATGAGCAGTTCTTC.

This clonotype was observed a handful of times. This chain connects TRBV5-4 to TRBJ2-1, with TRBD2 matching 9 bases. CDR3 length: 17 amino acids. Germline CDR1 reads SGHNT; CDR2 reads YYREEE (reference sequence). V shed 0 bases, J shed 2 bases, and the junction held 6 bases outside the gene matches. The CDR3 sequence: CASSLESGGFPYNEQFF. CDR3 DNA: TGTGCCAGCAGCTTGGAGAGCGGGGGGTTTCCCTACAATGAGCAGTTCTTC.

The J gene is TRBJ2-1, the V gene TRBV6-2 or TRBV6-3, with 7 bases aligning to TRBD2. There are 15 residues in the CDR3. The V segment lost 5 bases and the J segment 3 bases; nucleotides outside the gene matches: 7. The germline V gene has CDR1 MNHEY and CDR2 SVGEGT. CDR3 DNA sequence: TGTGCCAGCAGTCCTTCCGGGACTATCTACAATGAGCAGTTCTTC. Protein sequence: CASSPSGTIYNEQFF.

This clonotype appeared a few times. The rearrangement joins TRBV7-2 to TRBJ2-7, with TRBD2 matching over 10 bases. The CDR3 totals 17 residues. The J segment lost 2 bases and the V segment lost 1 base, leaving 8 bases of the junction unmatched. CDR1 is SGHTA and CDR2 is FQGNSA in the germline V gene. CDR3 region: CASSLGGQREGTYEQYF. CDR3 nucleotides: TGTGCCAGCAGCTTAGGTGGGCAGCGGGAGGGAACCTACGAGCAGTACTTC.

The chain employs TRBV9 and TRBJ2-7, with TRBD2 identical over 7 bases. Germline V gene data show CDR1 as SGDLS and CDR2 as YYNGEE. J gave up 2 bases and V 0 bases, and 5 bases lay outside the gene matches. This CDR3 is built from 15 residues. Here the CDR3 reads CASSVEVGRPYEQYF. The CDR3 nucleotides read TGTGCCAGCAGCGTAGAAGTCGGGAGGCCCTACGAGCAGTACTTC.

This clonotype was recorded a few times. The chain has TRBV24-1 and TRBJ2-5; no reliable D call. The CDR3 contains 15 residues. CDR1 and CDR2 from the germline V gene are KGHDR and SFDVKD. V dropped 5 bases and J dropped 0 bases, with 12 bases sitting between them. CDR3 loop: CATSGKTSNQETQYF. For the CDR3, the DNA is TGTGCCACCAGTGGTAAGACATCCAACCAAGAGACCCAGTACTTC.